A single sample is the source of the 20 T cell receptor beta chains below, sequenced in a study of blood T cell repertoires in COVID-19. Produced via immunoSEQ multiplex PCR; TCRdb's table is partial and in-frame only. Among approximately 150,000 clones listed, approximately 80% were seen once. Sequencing was performed on PBMCs or T cells enriched from blood (not recorded which). Receptor source: a man aged 65 to 85 who had been exposed to COVID-19.

The gene calls are TRBV19 and TRBJ1-2; 7 nucleotides align to TRBD1. CDR3 length equals 13 residues. Trimming removed 9 bases from V and 4 bases from J; junction bases left unmatched: 8. The V gene's germline CDR1 is LNHDA and CDR2 SQIVND (reference sequence). CDR3 nucleotide sequence: TGTGCCAGCGGAGGGGGCGCGGGCTATGGCTACACCTTC. It encodes CASGGGAGYGYTF.

The genes are TRBV29-1 and TRBJ1-1; 9 positions agree with TRBD1. The J segment lost 5 bases and the V segment lost 7 bases, leaving 8 bases of the junction unmatched. This CDR3 has 13 amino acids. Germline-derived CDR1 and CDR2 are SQVTM and ANQGSEA. CDR3 protein: CSARGTGRTEAFF. The DNA for the CDR3 is TGCAGCGCGAGGGGGACAGGGAGAACTGAAGCTTTCTTT.

The rearrangement joins TRBV7-9 to TRBJ2-7, with 8 bases aligning to TRBD2. CDR3 length: 16 residues. The ends lost 3 bases at V and 2 bases at J; junction bases unmatched: 9. Germline V lookup: CDR1 SEHNR, CDR2 FQNEAQ (reference sequence). CDR3 in amino acids: CASSFDSGGPTYEQYF. DNA for the CDR3: TGTGCCAGCAGCTTTGACAGCGGGGGCCCAACCTACGAGCAGTACTTC. Supplemented by reference TRBV7-9 and TRBJ2-7, the full variable domain reads DTGVSQNPRHKITKRGQNVTFRCDPISEHNRLYWYRQTLGQGPEFLTYFQNEAQLEKSRLLSDRFSAERPKGSFSTLEIQRTEQGDSAMYLCASSFDSGGPTYEQYFGPGTRLTVT.

The rearrangement links TRBV25-1 to TRBJ1-2, with D possibly TRBD1 on 6 matching bases. Trimming pared 6 bases from V and 3 bases from J, leaving 11 bases between. This CDR3 is 13 amino acids long. The V gene's germline CDR1 is MGHDK and CDR2 SYGVNS. This CDR3 reads CASSPGQHYGYTF. The CDR3 DNA reads as TGTGCCAGCAGCCCTGGACAGCACTATGGCTACACCTTC.

The rearrangement links TRBV3-1 (or the pseudogene TRBV3-2) to TRBJ2-3; 7 bases fit TRBD2. V lost 1 base to trimming and J lost 10 bases; unmatched junction nucleotides: 2. The germline gives CDR1 LGHDT, CDR2 YNNKEL (reference sequence). This CDR3 spans 12 amino acids. The CDR3 loop is CASSQGGGAQYF. CDR3 DNA sequence: TGTGCCAGCAGCCAAGGGGGGGGTGCGCAGTATTTT.

The chain employs TRBV5-6 and TRBJ1-3, with TRBD1 matching 7 bases. The CDR3 loop spans 14 amino acids. Per the germline V gene, CDR1 is SGHDT and CDR2 is YYEEEE. Trimming took 4 bases from V and 8 from J; bases not matched to a gene: 9. DNA for the CDR3: TGTGCCAGCAGCCCGGGACAGCGAGCGGACACCATATATTTT. This sequence encodes CASSPGQRADTIYF. The full variable domain, rest sourced from reference TRBV5-6 and TRBJ1-3, is DAGVTQSPTHLIKTRGQQVTLRCSPKSGHDTVSWYQQALGQGPQFIFQYYEEEERQRGNFPDRFSGHQFPNYSSELNVNALLLGDSALYLCASSPGQRADTIYFGEGSWLTVV.

The rearrangement links TRBV19 to TRBJ1-1, with TRBD1 as a possible D gene (6 bases). CDR3 length: 13 residues. Per germline, CDR1 LNHDA and CDR2 SQIVND (reference sequence). V was trimmed by 7 bases and J by 1 base, leaving 10 bases between them. The DNA for the CDR3 is TGTGCCAGTAACGACAGGTGGAACACTGAAGCTTTCTTT. Its translation is CASNDRWNTEAFF.

The chain joins TRBV19 to TRBJ1-6, with TRBD1 matching 8 bases. The germline V gene has CDR1 LNHDA and CDR2 SQIVND (reference sequence). The CDR3 loop spans 16 amino acids. J gave up 12 bases and V 5 bases, and 15 bases lay outside the gene matches. CDR3 in amino acids: CASSPRGTGEMKPLHF. As DNA, the CDR3 is TGTGCCAGTAGTCCGCGGGGGACAGGTGAAATGAAACCCCTCCACTTT.

In this sample, this clone turned up once. The rearrangement uses TRBV30 and TRBJ1-2; 7 positions match TRBD1. This CDR3 spans 13 amino acids. Per the germline V gene, CDR1 is GTSNPN and CDR2 is SVGIG (reference sequence). V shed 5 bases and J 7 bases; nucleotides not matched to a gene: 10. CDR3: CAWALEGGRGYTF. In nucleotides, the CDR3 is TGTGCCTGGGCCTTAGAAGGGGGCCGTGGCTACACCTTC.

The V gene is TRBV12-5, the J gene TRBJ2-1; tentatively, D is TRBD2 (6 bases). The CDR3 extends over 16 amino acids. Germline CDR1 LGHNT, CDR2 FRNRAP. V was pared by 6 bases and J by 0 bases, with 15 bases between. CDR3 loop: CASGRGNARSYNEQFF. The CDR3 DNA follows: TGTGCTAGTGGCCGGGGGAACGCCCGCTCCTACAATGAGCAGTTCTTC.

This CDR3 is CASSVAGNQETQYF. The CDR3 DNA reads TGTGCCAGCAGCGTCGCGGGGAACCAAGAGACCCAGTACTTC. This chain uses TRBV7-2 with TRBJ2-5, with TRBD2 as a possible D gene (6 bases). The germline V gene has CDR1 SGHTA and CDR2 FQGNSA. The CDR3 is made up of 14 amino acids. The V gene lost 5 bases and the J gene lost 0 bases, with 10 bases spanning the gap.

The J gene is TRBJ2-4, the V gene TRBV25-1; TRBD1 matches 9 bases. Germline V CDR1 and CDR2: MGHDK, SYGVNS. CDR3 length: 15 amino acids. J lost 1 base, V lost 2 bases, and 0 bases had no gene match. The chain's CDR3 is CASSEGQGAKNIQYF. As DNA, the CDR3 is TGTGCCAGCAGTGAAGGACAGGGGGCCAAAAACATTCAGTACTTC. Based on the CDR3 plus reference TRBV25-1 and TRBJ2-4, the full variable domain is EADIYQTPRYLVIGTGKKITLECSQTMGHDKMYWYQQDPGMELHLIHYSYGVNSTEKGDLSSESTVSRIRTEHFPLTLESARPSHTSQYLCASSEGQGAKNIQYFGAGTRLSVL.

The V call is TRBV6-5, the J call TRBJ2-7, with D possibly TRBD2 on 6 matching bases. CDR1 and CDR2 from the germline V gene are MNHEY and SVGAGI. V was pared by 2 bases and J by 4 bases, with 12 bases between. The CDR3 length is 14 residues. CDR3 in amino acids: CASSYVPGEYEQYF. CDR3 DNA: TGTGCCAGCAGTTACGTCCCGGGGGAGTACGAGCAGTACTTC.

This chain connects TRBV3-1 (or the pseudogene TRBV3-2) to TRBJ2-2; 9 bases align to TRBD2. Germline loops: CDR1 LGHDT, CDR2 YNNKEL (reference sequence). The trim removed 0 bases at V and 5 bases at J, leaving 13 bases unmatched. The CDR3 consists of 19 residues. CDR3 in DNA: TGTGCCAGCAGCCAAGATCCCACTCCTAGCGGGAAAGGGACCGGGGAGCTGTTTTTT. Encoded protein: CASSQDPTPSGKGTGELFF.

The chain joins TRBV3-1 (or the pseudogene TRBV3-2) to TRBJ2-7; D call uncertain. V gave up 0 bases and J gave up 1 base, with 4 bases separating them. Germline-derived CDR1 and CDR2 are LGHDT and YNNKEL (reference sequence). CDR3 length equals 13 residues. The CDR3 reads CASSQERSYEQYF. The CDR3 region has the DNA TGTGCCAGCAGCCAAGAGAGATCCTACGAGCAGTACTTC.

This chain connects TRBV7-2 to TRBJ1-2; 10 bases line up with TRBD1. Trimming took 5 bases from V and 3 from J; bases not matched to a gene: 6. The CDR3 totals 15 residues. CDR1 SGHTA and CDR2 FQGNSA come from the germline V gene. CDR3 sequence: CASSTRQGAYYGYTF. In nucleotides, the CDR3 is TGTGCCAGCAGCACCCGACAGGGGGCCTACTATGGCTACACCTTC.

The V gene is TRBV30, the J gene TRBJ1-1, with 7 nucleotides matching TRBD1. Trimming at V came to 5 bases and at J to 1 base, leaving 10 bases not matched to a gene. Germline V lookup: CDR1 GTSNPN, CDR2 SVGIG (reference sequence). This CDR3 comprises 15 residues. CDR3 amino acids: CAWAPPGQRNTEAFF. The CDR3 DNA is TGTGCCTGGGCCCCCCCGGGACAGCGGAACACTGAAGCTTTCTTT.

The V gene is TRBV9, the J gene TRBJ2-2; tentative D call: TRBD1 (5 bases). The V end was cut by 6 bases, the J end by 4 bases, with 16 bases between. The CDR3 is 15 amino acids. Germline-derived CDR1 and CDR2 are SGDLS and YYNGEE. This CDR3 reads CASTKGSTLTGELFF. CDR3 DNA: TGTGCCAGCACCAAGGGGTCTACCCTCACCGGGGAGCTGTTTTTT.

This sequence joins TRBV12-5 and TRBJ2-3, with D possibly being TRBD1 (5 bases). Trimming removed 6 bases at V and 7 bases at J, with 8 bases between. The CDR3 loop spans 11 amino acids. CDR1 LGHNT and CDR2 FRNRAP come from the germline V gene. This CDR3 is CASGQGNTQYF. In nucleotides, the CDR3 is TGTGCTAGTGGCCAGGGTAATACGCAGTATTTT.

Remarks on this clone: The sample has other DNA sequences that encode this CDR3 too. The rearrangement links TRBV4-3 to TRBJ2-2; D gene unclear. The CDR3 consists of 16 residues. Germline lookup yields CDR1 LGHNA and CDR2 YSLEER. Trimming cost V 0 bases and J 1 base, with 9 bases left between them. Here the CDR3 reads CASSQDRQVNTGELFF. CDR3 sequence (DNA): TGCGCCAGCAGCCAAGATCGGCAGGTGAACACCGGGGAGCTGTTTTTT.